The clone carrying this T cell receptor beta chain was seen just once. The sample is drawn from a study of blood T cell repertoires in COVID-19. Study overall: The study drew acute and convalescent COVID-19 samples from the United States, Italy and Spain. The analysed material was cDNA or gDNA that came from T cells, B-cell-depleted T cells, or PBMCs.

Under the authors' procedure: The assay estimated nucleated cells by amplifying reference gene primers. TCRdb's copy holds only in-frame clones and misses some; the assay was immunoSEQ multiplex PCR. That table furnishes V, J and clone size, whereas the DNA furnished D and trimming. The repertoire has under 150,000 clones, about 84% of them found once; the top ten carry almost 6.5%. V was pared by 0 bases and J by 5 bases, with 16 bases between. The CDR3 is 16 amino acids. The germline gives CDR1 LGHNT, CDR2 FRNRAP. Material: peripheral blood. The TCR was taken from a human donor in a cohort sampled during active COVID-19. The chain joins TRBV12-5 to TRBJ1-1; D may be TRBD1 (6 bases). The CDR3 is CASGLVPGGGVTEAFF. CDR3 in DNA: TGTGCTAGTGGTTTGGTACCGGGAGGGGGGGTTACTGAAGCTTTCTTT.